This record concerns one T cell receptor (beta chain) sequence. Germline CDR1 reads MNHEY; CDR2 reads SMNVEV (reference sequence). Trimming shortened V by 2 bases and J by 3 bases, and 7 bases separated the two germline ends. This CDR3 spans 13 amino acids. The sample belongs to a study of blood T cell repertoires in COVID-19. Some clones are missing from TCRdb's copy, which holds only in-frame ones; the method was immunoSEQ multiplex PCR. The sample yields under 450,000 clones, around 88% seen once. The chain carries TRBV27 and TRBJ1-1; D ambiguous. This TCR was sampled from a woman between 50 and 59 years old with COVID-19, enrolled during active disease. The specimen was peripheral blood. The CDR3: CASSLADDTEAFF. DNA for the CDR3: TGTGCCAGCAGTTTAGCGGATGACACTGAAGCTTTCTTT.